This T cell receptor beta chain appears in the sequencing data of a study of blood T cell repertoires in COVID-19. Assay: immunoSEQ multiplex PCR; the TCRdb copy retains only in-frame clones and omits some. The sample lists more than 90,000 clones, around three quarters seen once, with 5.5% to 7% in the top ten. The TCR sequence derives from a man aged 70-80 years with acute or convalescent COVID-19. The material sequenced was peripheral blood.

CDR3 protein: CASSRQGNYGYTF. DNA of the CDR3: TGTGCCAGCAGTCGACAGGGGAACTATGGCTACACCTTC. V gene TRBV12-3 or TRBV12-4 combines with J gene TRBJ1-2; 8 bases line up with TRBD1. The CDR3 is 13 residues long. Trimming removed 5 bases from V and 2 bases from J; junction bases left unmatched: 1.